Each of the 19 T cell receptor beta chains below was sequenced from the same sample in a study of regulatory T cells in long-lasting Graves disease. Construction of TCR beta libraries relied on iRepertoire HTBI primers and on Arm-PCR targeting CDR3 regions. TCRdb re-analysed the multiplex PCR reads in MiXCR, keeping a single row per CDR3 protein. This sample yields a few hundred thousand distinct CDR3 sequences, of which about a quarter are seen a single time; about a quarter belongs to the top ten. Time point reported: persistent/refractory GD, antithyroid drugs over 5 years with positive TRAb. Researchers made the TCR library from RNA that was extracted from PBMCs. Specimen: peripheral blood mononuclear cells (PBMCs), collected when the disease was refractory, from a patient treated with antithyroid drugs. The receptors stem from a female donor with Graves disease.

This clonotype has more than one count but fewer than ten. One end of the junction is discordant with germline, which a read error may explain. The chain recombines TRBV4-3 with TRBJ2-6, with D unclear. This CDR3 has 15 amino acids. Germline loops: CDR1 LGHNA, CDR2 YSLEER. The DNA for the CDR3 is TGCGCCAGCAGCCAAGATGCACAAAATGCCAACGTCCTGACCTTC. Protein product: CASSQDAQNANVLTF.

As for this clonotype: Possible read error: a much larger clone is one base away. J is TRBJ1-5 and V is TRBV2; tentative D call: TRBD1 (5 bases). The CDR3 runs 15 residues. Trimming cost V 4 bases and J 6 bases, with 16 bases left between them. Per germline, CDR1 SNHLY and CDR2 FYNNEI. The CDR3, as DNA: TGTGCCAGCAGTGGAGGTCACATGGGGCCTCAGCCCCAGCATTTT. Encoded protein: CASSGGHMGPQPQHF. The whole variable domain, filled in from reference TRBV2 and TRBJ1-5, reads EPEVTQTPSHQVTQMGQEVILRCVPISNHLYFYWYRQILGQKVEFLVSFYNNEISEKSEIFDDQFSVERPDGSNFTLKIRSTKLEDSAMYFCASSGGHMGPQPQHFGDGTRLSIL.

The chain's CDR3 is CSAETSGKNIQYF. In DNA form, the CDR3 reads TGCAGTGCTGAGACTAGCGGAAAAAACATTCAGTACTTC. The V and J genes are TRBV20-1 and TRBJ2-4; 9 nucleotides match TRBD2. V lost 5 bases to trimming and J lost 4 bases; unmatched junction nucleotides: 3. Germline V gives CDR1 DFQATT, CDR2 SNEGSKA (reference sequence). This CDR3 spans 13 amino acids.

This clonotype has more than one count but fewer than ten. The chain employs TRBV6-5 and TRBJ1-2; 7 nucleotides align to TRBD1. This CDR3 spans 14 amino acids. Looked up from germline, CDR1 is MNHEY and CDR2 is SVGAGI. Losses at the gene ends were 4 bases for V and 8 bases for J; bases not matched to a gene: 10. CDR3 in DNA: TGTGCCAGCAGTTTTCCGACAGGGTCCGGAGGCTACACCTTC. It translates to CASSFPTGSGGYTF.

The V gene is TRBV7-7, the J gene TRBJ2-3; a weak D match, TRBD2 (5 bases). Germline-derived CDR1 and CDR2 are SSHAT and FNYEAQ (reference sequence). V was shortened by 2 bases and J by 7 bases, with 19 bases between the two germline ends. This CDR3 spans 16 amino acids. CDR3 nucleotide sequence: TGTGCCAGCAGCTTAAGCGCTAGCTCACCCGGGAATACGCAGTATTTT. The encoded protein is CASSLSASSPGNTQYF.

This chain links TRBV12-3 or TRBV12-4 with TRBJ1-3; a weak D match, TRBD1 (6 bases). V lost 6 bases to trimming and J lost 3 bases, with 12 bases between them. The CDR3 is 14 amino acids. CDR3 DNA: TGTGCCAGCAGACGACAGGCTTTTGGAAACACCATATATTTT. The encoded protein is CASRRQAFGNTIYF.

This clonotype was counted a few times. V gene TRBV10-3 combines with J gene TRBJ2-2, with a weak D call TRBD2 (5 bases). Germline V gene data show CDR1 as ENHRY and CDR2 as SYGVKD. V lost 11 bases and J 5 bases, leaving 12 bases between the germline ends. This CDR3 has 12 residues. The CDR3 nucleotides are TGTGCCGTTCTCCGGGGTACCGGGGAGCTGTTTTTT. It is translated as CAVLRGTGELFF.

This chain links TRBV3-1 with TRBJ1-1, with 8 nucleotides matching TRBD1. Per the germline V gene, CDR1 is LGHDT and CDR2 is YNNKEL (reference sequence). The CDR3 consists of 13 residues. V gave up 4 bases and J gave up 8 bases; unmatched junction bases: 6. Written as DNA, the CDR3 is TGTGCCAGCAGCCTCGGACAGGGCTTCGAAGCTTTCTTT. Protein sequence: CASSLGQGFEAFF. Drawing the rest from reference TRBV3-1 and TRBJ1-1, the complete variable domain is DTAVSQTPKYLVTQMGNDKSIKCEQNLGHDTMYWYKQDSKKFLKIMFSYNNKELIINETVPNRFSPKSPDKAHLNLHINSLELGDSAVYFCASSLGQGFEAFFGQGTRLTVV.

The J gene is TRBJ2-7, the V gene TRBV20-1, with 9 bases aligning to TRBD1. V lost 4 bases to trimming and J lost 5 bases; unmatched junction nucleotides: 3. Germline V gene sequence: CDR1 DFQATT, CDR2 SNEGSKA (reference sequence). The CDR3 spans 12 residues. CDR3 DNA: TGCAGTGCTACCCGGACAGGGGACGAGCAGTACTTC. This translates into CSATRTGDEQYF.

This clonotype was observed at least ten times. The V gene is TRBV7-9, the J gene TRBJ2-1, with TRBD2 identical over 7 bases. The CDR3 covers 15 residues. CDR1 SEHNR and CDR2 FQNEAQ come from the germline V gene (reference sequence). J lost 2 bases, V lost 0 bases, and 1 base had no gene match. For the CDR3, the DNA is TGTGCCAGCAGCTTAGCCGGACTAGCCTACAATGAGCAGTTCTTC. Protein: CASSLAGLAYNEQFF.

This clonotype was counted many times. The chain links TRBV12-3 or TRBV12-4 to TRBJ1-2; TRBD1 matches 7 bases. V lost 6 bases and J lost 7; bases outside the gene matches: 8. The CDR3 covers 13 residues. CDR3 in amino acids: CASSSTGKRGYTF. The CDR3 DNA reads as TGTGCCAGCAGCTCGACAGGGAAGCGTGGCTACACCTTC.

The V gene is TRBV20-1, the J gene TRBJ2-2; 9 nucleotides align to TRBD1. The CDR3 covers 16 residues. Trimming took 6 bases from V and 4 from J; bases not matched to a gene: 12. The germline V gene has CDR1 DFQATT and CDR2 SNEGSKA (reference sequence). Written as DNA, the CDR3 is TGCAGTGCGAACCGGGGACAGGGTTCGACCACCGGGGAGCTGTTTTTT. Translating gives CSANRGQGSTTGELFF.

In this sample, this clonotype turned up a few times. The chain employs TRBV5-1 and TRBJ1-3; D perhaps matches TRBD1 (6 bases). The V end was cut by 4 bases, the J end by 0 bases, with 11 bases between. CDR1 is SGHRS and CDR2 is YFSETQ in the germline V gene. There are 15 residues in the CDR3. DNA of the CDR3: TGCGCCAGCAGCGCCGGACAGAGCTCTGGAAACACCATATATTTT. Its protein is CASSAGQSSGNTIYF.

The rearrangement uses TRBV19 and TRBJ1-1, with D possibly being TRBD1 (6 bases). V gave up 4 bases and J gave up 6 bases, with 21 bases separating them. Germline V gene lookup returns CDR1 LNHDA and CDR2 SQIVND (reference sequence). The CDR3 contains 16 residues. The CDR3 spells CASSKTGTPKLPEAFF. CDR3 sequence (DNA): TGTGCCAGTAGTAAAACCGGGACACCGAAGCTCCCTGAAGCTTTCTTT.

The CDR3 loop reads CSVLRDSSSYEQYF. The CDR3 DNA reads as TGCAGCGTCCTTAGGGACAGCAGCTCCTACGAGCAGTACTTC. This chain links TRBV29-1 with TRBJ2-7; TRBD1 aligns across 7 bases. Germline-derived CDR1 and CDR2 are SQVTM and ANQGSEA. Germline trimming cut 6 bases from V and 0 bases from J; bases unmatched to any gene: 8. The CDR3 extends over 14 amino acids.

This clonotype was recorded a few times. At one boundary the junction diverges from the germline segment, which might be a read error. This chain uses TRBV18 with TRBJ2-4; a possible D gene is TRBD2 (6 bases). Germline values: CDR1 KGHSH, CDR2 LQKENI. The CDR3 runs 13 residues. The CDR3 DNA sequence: TGTGCCAGCTCACCACAGGCGGGGATCGTATACCCGTTC. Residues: CASSPQAGIVYPF. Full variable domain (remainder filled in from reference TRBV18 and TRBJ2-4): NAGVMQNPRHLVRRRGQEARLRCSPMKGHSHVYWYRQLPEEGLKFMVYLQKENIIDESGMPKERFSAEFPKEGPSILRIQQVVRGDSAAYFCASSPQAGIVYPFGAGTRLSVL.

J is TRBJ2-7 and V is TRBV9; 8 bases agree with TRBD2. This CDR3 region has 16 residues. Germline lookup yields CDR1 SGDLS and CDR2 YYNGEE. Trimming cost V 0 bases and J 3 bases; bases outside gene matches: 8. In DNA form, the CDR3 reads TGTGCCAGCAGCGTAGGCCCTAGCGGGTCGGACTACGAGCAGTACTTC. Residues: CASSVGPSGSDYEQYF.

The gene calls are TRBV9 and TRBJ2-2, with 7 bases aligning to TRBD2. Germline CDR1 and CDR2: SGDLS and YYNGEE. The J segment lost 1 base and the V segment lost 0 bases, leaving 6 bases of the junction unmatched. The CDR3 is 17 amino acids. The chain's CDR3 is CASSVGASGKNTGELFF. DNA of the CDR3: TGTGCCAGCAGCGTAGGGGCTAGCGGAAAGAACACCGGGGAGCTGTTTTTT. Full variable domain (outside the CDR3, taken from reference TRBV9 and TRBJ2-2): DSGVTQTPKHLITATGQRVTLRCSPRSGDLSVYWYQQSLDQGLQFLIQYYNGEERAKGNILERFSAQQFPDLHSELNLSSLELGDSALYFCASSVGASGKNTGELFFGEGSRLTVL.

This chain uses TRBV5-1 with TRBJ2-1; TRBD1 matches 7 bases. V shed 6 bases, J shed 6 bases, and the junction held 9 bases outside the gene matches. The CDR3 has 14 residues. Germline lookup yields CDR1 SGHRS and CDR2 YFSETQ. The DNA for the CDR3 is TGCGCCAGCATACCGGGACAGTCGTCCAATGAGCAGTTCTTC. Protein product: CASIPGQSSNEQFF. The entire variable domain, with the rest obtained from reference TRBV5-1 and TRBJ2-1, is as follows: KAGVTQTPRYLIKTRGQQVTLSCSPISGHRSVSWYQQTPGQGLQFLFEYFSETQRNKGNFPGRFSGRQFSNSRSEMNVSTLELGDSALYLCASIPGQSSNEQFFGPGTRLTVL.